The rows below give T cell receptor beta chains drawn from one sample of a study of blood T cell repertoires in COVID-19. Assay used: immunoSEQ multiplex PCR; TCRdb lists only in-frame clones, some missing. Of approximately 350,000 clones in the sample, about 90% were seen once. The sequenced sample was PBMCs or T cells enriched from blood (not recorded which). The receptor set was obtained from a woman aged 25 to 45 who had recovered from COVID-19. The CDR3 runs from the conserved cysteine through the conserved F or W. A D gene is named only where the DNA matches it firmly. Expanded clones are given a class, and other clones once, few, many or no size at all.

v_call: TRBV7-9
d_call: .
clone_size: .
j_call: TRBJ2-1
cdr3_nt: TGTGCCACCACCTCAGATTACAATGAGCAGTTCTTC
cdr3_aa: CATTSDYNEQFF

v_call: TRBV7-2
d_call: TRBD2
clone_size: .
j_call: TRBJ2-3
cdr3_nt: TGTGCCAGCAGCTTGGGGGGACTAGCAGGCCCAGATACGCAGTATTTT
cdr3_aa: CASSLGGLAGPDTQYF

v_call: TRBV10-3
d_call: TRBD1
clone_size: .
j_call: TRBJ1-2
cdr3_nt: TGTGCCATCAAGAGGGACAGGGATGACTATGGCTACACCTTC
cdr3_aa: CAIKRDRDDYGYTF

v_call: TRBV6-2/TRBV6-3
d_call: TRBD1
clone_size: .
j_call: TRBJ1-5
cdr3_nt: TGTGCCAGCAGTCGGACAGGTAATAGCAATCAGCCCCAGCATTTT
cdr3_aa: CASSRTGNSNQPQHF

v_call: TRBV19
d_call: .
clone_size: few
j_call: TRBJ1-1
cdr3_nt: TGTGCCAGTTCTCAAGGAGGGATTGGCACTGAAGCTTTCTTT
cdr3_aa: CASSQGGIGTEAFF

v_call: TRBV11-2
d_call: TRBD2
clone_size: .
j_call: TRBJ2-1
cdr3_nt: TGTGCCAGCAGCGCCGCTAGCGGGGGAAAGGGGAATGAGCAGTTCTTC
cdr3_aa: CASSAASGGKGNEQFF

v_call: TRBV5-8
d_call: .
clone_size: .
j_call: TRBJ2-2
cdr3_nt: TGTGCCAGCAGCTTGGGACAGGCCGACACCGGGGAGCTGTTTTTT
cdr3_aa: CASSLGQADTGELFF

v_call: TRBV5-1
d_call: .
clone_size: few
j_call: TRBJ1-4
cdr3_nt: TGCGCCAGTACGCCGGACAGCACTAATGAAAAACTGTTTTTT
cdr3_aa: CASTPDSTNEKLFF

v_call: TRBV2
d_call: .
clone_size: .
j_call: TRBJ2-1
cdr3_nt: TGTGCCAGCAGTGAAGGTCGGGGACTCTACAATGAGCAGTTCTTC
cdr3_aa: CASSEGRGLYNEQFF

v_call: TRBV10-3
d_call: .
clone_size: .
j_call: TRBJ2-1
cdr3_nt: TGTGCCATCAGGGAGGGGGCCTACGGTGAGCAGTTCTTC
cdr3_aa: CAIREGAYGEQFF

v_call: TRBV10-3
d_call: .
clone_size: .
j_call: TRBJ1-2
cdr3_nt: TGTGCCATCAGTATCGGGTTCGCCTATGGCTACACCTTC
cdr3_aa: CAISIGFAYGYTF

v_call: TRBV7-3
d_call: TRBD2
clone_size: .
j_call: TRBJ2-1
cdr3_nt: TGTGCCAGCAGCTTAAGCCAAATAACAGCGGGGGGTGTAGGAGAGCAGTTCTTC
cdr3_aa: CASSLSQITAGGVGEQFF

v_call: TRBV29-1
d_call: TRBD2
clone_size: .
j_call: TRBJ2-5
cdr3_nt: TGCAGCGTTGAGCCCGGACTAGGAATGCGGAAAGAGACCCAGTACTTC
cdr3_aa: CSVEPGLGMRKETQYF

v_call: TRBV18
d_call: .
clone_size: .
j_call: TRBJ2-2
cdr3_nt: TGTGCCAGCTCACCCCAGGACACCGGGGAGCTGTTTTTT
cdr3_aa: CASSPQDTGELFF

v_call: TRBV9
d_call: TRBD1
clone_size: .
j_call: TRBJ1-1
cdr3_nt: TGTGCCAGCAGCGTAAATGCAGGGGGTGACACTGAAGCTTTCTTT
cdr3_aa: CASSVNAGGDTEAFF

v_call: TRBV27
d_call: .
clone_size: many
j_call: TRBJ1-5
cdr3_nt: TGTGCCAGCAGTAACACAGGGAATCAGCCCCAGCATTTT
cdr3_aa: CASSNTGNQPQHF

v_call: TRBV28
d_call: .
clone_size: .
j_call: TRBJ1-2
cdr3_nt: TGTGCCAGCGCGGGATCGGGGTCCTATGGCTACACCTTC
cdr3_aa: CASAGSGSYGYTF

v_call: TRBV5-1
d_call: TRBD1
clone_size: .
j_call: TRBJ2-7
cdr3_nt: TGCGCCAGCAGCTTGATCGGGGACAGGGTAACCTACGAGCAGTACTTC
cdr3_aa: CASSLIGDRVTYEQYF

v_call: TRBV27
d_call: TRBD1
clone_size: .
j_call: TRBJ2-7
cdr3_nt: TGTGCCAGCAGTCTCACAGGGGGGTACGAGCAGTACTTC
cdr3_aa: CASSLTGGYEQYF

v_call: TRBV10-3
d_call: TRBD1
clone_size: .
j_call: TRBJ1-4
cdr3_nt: TGTGCCATCAGGGACAGGGACGCAACTAATGAAAAACTGTTTTTT
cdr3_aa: CAIRDRDATNEKLFF

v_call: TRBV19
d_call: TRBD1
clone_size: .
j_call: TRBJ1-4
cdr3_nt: TGTGCCAGTAGCTTACGGACAGGGCGTGAAAAACTGTTTTTT
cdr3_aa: CASSLRTGREKLFF

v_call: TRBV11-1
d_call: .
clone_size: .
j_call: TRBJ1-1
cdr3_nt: TGTGCCAGCAGCTTAAACCAGGGGAGAACTGAAGCTTTCTTT
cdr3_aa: CASSLNQGRTEAFF

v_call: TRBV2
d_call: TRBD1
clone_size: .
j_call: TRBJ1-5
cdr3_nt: TGTGCCAGCAGGGGGACAGGGGCGTCTTCCCAGCATTTT
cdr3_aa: CASRGTGASSQHF

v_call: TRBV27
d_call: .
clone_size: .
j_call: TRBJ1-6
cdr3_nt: TGTGCCAGCAGTTTTTTAAGCCTTAATTCACCCCTCCACTTT
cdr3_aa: CASSFLSLNSPLHF

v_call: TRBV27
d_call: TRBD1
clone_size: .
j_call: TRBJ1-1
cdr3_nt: TGTGCCAGCAGTTCCCACGACAGGGAAGGGGGAACTGAAGCTTTCTTT
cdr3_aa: CASSSHDREGGTEAFF

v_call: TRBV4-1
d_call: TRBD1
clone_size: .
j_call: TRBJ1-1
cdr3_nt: TGCGCCAGCAGCCGGCTACAGGGGCGGGCGGACCACGAAGCTTTCTTT
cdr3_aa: CASSRLQGRADHEAFF

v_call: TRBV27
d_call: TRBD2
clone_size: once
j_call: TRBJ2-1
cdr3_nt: TGTGCCAGCAAGCGGGGGACCTACAATGAGCAGTTCTTC
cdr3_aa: CASKRGTYNEQFF

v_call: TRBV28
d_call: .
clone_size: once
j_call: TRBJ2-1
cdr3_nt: TGTGCCAGCAGTTTATTCCCTAGATCCAATGAGCAGTTCTTC
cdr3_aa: CASSLFPRSNEQFF